The source of this TCR beta chain is a study of blood T cells in healthy people across ages. Study findings and constraints: TCR beta diversity, measured per million T cells, fell in a roughly linear way with age.

Concerning this clonotype: The antigen remains unidentified.

The use of a sample-barcoded 5' primer and a J-beta primer mix characterized a second PCR of roughly 6 to 11 cycles. Tagging of each cDNA molecule was performed by a template-switch adaptor with 12 random nucleotides. No fewer than 3 million CDR3-containing paired-end reads came from each sample. From the 5' RACE reads, TCRdb called clonotypes with MiXCR, one entry per CDR3 protein. The repertoire holds around 580,000 distinct CDR3 sequences, 40% to 50% seen once, with roughly 25% in the top ten. The sample taken for sequencing was blood. The origin of this receptor is an elderly man in good health.

The CDR3 loop is CSARAPGAGETQYF. The CDR3 DNA follows: TGCAGTGCTAGAGCGCCAGGTGCAGGGGAGACCCAGTACTTC. The chain combines TRBV20-1 with TRBJ2-5; D perhaps matches TRBD1 (5 bases). V was shortened by 1 base and J by 5 bases, with 14 bases between the two germline ends. The CDR3 has 14 amino acids. Germline CDR1 DFQATT, CDR2 SNEGSKA (reference sequence).